This T cell receptor (beta chain) was found in a study of blood T cell repertoires in COVID-19. Whole-study context: Samples came from the United States, Italy and Spain, spanning acute and convalescent COVID-19. The cDNA or gDNA used as material had been derived from T cells, B-cell-depleted T cells, or PBMCs.

Sequencing was performed with immunoSEQ multiplex PCR; in TCRdb, only in-frame clones are kept and a portion is missing. The data contain about 290,000 clones, just under 85% of them singletons. The clonotype originates from a woman between 50 and 59 years old with active or convalescent COVID-19. The sequencing input was peripheral blood.

CDR3 loop: CASSSGQNTEAFF. The CDR3 DNA follows: TGTGCCAGCAGCTCGGGACAAAACACTGAAGCTTTCTTT. This chain links TRBV9 with TRBJ1-1, with D perhaps matching TRBD1 (6 bases). Trimming took 4 bases from V and 2 from J, leaving 9 bases between them. CDR3 length equals 13 residues. Germline V gene sequence: CDR1 SGDLS, CDR2 YYNGEE.